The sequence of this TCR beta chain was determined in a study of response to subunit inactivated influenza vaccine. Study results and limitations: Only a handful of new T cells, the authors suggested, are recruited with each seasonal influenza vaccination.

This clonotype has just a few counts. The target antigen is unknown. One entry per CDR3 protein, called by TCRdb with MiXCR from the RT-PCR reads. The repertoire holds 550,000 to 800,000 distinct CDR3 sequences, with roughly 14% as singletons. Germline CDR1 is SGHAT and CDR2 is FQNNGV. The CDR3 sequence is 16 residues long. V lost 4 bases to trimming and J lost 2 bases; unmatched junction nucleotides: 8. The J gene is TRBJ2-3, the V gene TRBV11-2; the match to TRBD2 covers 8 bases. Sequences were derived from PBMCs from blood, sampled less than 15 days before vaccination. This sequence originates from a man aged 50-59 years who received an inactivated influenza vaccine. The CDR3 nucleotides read TGTGCCAGCAGCTCCATCTTAGCGGGAAACACAGATACGCAGTATTTT. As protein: CASSSILAGNTDTQYF.